This T cell receptor (beta chain) was profiled in a study of technical replicates of blood from a few donors. The length of the CDR3 is 14 residues. The V and J ends lost 8 bases and 2 bases, in that order; junction bases with no gene match: 3. CDR1 is SNHLY and CDR2 is FYNNEI in the germline V gene. The data were produced by immunoSEQ multiplex PCR, yet TCRdb's version contains in-frame clones alone and is incomplete. The sample contains 95,000 to 100,000 clones, 96% of which appear only once. This clonotype was sampled from a human donor in good health. What was sequenced was T cells isolated from PBMCs. This chain links TRBV2 with TRBJ2-3, with 11 bases fitting TRBD2. The CDR3 spells CASQLAGVTDTQYF. CDR3 coding DNA: TGTGCCAGCCAACTAGCGGGGGTCACAGATACGCAGTATTTT.